This is a list of T cell receptor beta chains from one sample in a study of T cell responses to AZD1222 COVID-19 vaccine. The assay was immunoSEQ multiplex PCR, and TCRdb's table has in-frame clones only and misses some. The profile shows 120,000 to 150,000 clones, 70% to 90% of them singletons. Specimen: peripheral blood, collected on day 0 of MenACWY control vaccination. Every receptor here comes from an adult in good health. CDR3s include the opening cysteine and the closing phenylalanine or tryptophan. The D gene is left open where the match is weak. Clone size is given for some rows only: seen once, a few or many times, or a class if the clone is expanded.

d_call: .; j_call: TRBJ2-7; v_call: TRBV2; clone_size: .; cdr3_aa: CASIQVAEQYF; cdr3_nt: TGTGCCAGCATCCAAGTCGCCGAGCAGTACTTC
d_call: .; j_call: TRBJ1-1; v_call: TRBV19; clone_size: .; cdr3_aa: CASRVTGTEAFF; cdr3_nt: TGTGCCAGTAGAGTTACAGGCACTGAAGCTTTCTTT
d_call: .; j_call: TRBJ2-2; v_call: TRBV11-2; clone_size: .; cdr3_aa: CASSFREGRGTGELFF; cdr3_nt: TGTGCCAGCAGCTTTCGCGAAGGTCGGGGGACCGGGGAGCTGTTTTTT
d_call: TRBD1; j_call: TRBJ1-1; v_call: TRBV28; clone_size: .; cdr3_aa: CASSSGPTGYTEAFF; cdr3_nt: TGTGCCAGCAGTTCGGGGCCGACAGGGTACACTGAAGCTTTCTTT
d_call: .; j_call: TRBJ2-1; v_call: TRBV7-2; clone_size: .; cdr3_aa: CASSLEASYRNEQFF; cdr3_nt: TGTGCCAGCAGCTTAGAAGCTAGCTACCGAAATGAGCAGTTCTTC
d_call: TRBD2; j_call: TRBJ2-1; v_call: TRBV15; clone_size: .; cdr3_aa: CATSTQGSGSEQFF; cdr3_nt: TGTGCCACCAGCACGCAGGGTAGCGGGTCTGAGCAGTTCTTC
d_call: .; j_call: TRBJ2-1; v_call: TRBV7-3; clone_size: .; cdr3_aa: CASSPGTDSYNEQFF; cdr3_nt: TGTGCCAGCAGCCCCGGGACGGACTCCTACAATGAGCAGTTCTTC
d_call: TRBD1; j_call: TRBJ1-1; v_call: TRBV27; clone_size: .; cdr3_aa: CASRTDRVMNTEAFF; cdr3_nt: TGTGCCAGCAGGACCGACAGGGTAATGAACACTGAAGCTTTCTTT
d_call: .; j_call: TRBJ2-7; v_call: TRBV4-2; clone_size: few; cdr3_aa: CASSQGQQEQYF; cdr3_nt: TGTGCCAGCAGCCAAGGGCAGCAAGAGCAGTACTTC
d_call: TRBD1; j_call: TRBJ1-1; v_call: TRBV7-2; clone_size: .; cdr3_aa: CASSPGDRIAEAFF; cdr3_nt: TGTGCCAGCAGCCCCGGGGACAGGATCGCTGAAGCTTTCTTT
d_call: .; j_call: TRBJ1-2; v_call: TRBV6-5; clone_size: .; cdr3_aa: CASSRLDSNYGYTF; cdr3_nt: TGTGCCAGCAGCCGGCTAGACAGCAACTATGGCTACACCTTC
d_call: TRBD1; j_call: TRBJ1-3; v_call: TRBV5-1; clone_size: .; cdr3_aa: CASSLSSGGGNTIYF; cdr3_nt: TGCGCCAGCAGCTTATCATCAGGGGGCGGAAACACCATATATTTT
d_call: TRBD2; j_call: TRBJ2-1; v_call: TRBV13; clone_size: .; cdr3_aa: CASSLGMGLAGKEQFF; cdr3_nt: TGTGCCAGCAGCTTAGGGATGGGGCTAGCGGGGAAAGAGCAGTTCTTC
d_call: TRBD1; j_call: TRBJ1-2; v_call: TRBV6-2/TRBV6-3; clone_size: .; cdr3_aa: CASRLQQGRYGYTF; cdr3_nt: TGTGCCAGCCGTTTACAACAGGGGAGGTATGGCTACACCTTC
d_call: .; j_call: TRBJ2-1; v_call: TRBV7-8; clone_size: .; cdr3_aa: CASSLVIEQFF; cdr3_nt: TGTGCCAGCAGCTTAGTCATTGAGCAGTTCTTC
d_call: .; j_call: TRBJ1-2; v_call: TRBV29-1; clone_size: .; cdr3_aa: CSVRDTLNYGYTF; cdr3_nt: TGCAGCGTTAGGGACACACTTAACTATGGCTACACCTTC
d_call: .; j_call: TRBJ2-7; v_call: TRBV13; clone_size: .; cdr3_aa: CASSILEVCLDF; cdr3_nt: TGTGCCAGCAGTATTCTCGAGGTGTGTTTGGACTTC
d_call: .; j_call: TRBJ2-7; v_call: TRBV5-1; clone_size: .; cdr3_aa: CASSWGLGNEQYF; cdr3_nt: TGCGCCAGCAGCTGGGGTTTGGGCAACGAGCAGTACTTC
d_call: TRBD2; j_call: TRBJ2-7; v_call: TRBV6-6; clone_size: .; cdr3_aa: CASSNSGRAVHEQYF; cdr3_nt: TGTGCCAGCAGTAATAGCGGGAGGGCCGTTCACGAGCAGTACTTC
d_call: .; j_call: TRBJ2-7; v_call: TRBV7-8; clone_size: .; cdr3_aa: CASSQGYRGGYEQYF; cdr3_nt: TGTGCCAGCAGCCAGGGGTATAGGGGGGGTTACGAGCAGTACTTC
d_call: .; j_call: TRBJ1-5; v_call: TRBV6-5; clone_size: .; cdr3_aa: CASRDQGVSNQPQHF; cdr3_nt: TGTGCCAGCAGGGATCAAGGGGTGAGCAATCAGCCCCAGCATTTT
d_call: .; j_call: TRBJ1-2; v_call: TRBV4-1; clone_size: .; cdr3_aa: CASSQDSGRAGGYTF; cdr3_nt: TGCGCCAGCAGCCAAGATTCGGGGCGGGCGGGGGGCTACACCTTC
d_call: .; j_call: TRBJ1-1; v_call: TRBV5-1; clone_size: .; cdr3_aa: CASSFEGRTEAFF; cdr3_nt: TGCGCCAGCAGCTTTGAAGGTCGCACTGAAGCTTTCTTT
d_call: .; j_call: TRBJ2-3; v_call: TRBV30; clone_size: .; cdr3_aa: CAWEGRRKDTQYF; cdr3_nt: TGTGCCTGGGAGGGAAGGAGAAAGGATACGCAGTATTTT
d_call: .; j_call: TRBJ1-6; v_call: TRBV19; clone_size: .; cdr3_aa: CASSEYTLNSPLHF; cdr3_nt: TGTGCCAGTAGTGAATACACCCTTAATTCACCCCTCCACTTT
d_call: TRBD1; j_call: TRBJ1-2; v_call: TRBV28; clone_size: .; cdr3_aa: CASFGTGINYGYTF; cdr3_nt: TGTGCCAGCTTCGGGACAGGGATCAACTATGGCTACACCTTC
d_call: TRBD1; j_call: TRBJ2-7; v_call: TRBV18; clone_size: .; cdr3_aa: CASSPTGTDYEQYF; cdr3_nt: TGTGCCAGCTCACCTACCGGGACAGACTACGAGCAGTACTTC
d_call: .; j_call: TRBJ1-6; v_call: TRBV18; clone_size: .; cdr3_aa: CASSPSGAINSPLHF; cdr3_nt: TGTGCCAGCTCCCCAAGTGGAGCAATCAATTCACCCCTCCACTTT
d_call: .; j_call: TRBJ1-1; v_call: TRBV7-8; clone_size: once; cdr3_aa: CASSPGGERNTEAFF; cdr3_nt: TGTGCCAGCAGCCCGGGCGGGGAACGGAACACTGAAGCTTTCTTT
d_call: .; j_call: TRBJ2-7; v_call: TRBV29-1; clone_size: .; cdr3_aa: CSVGDYEQYF; cdr3_nt: TGCAGCGTTGGGGATTACGAGCAGTACTTC
d_call: TRBD2; j_call: TRBJ2-3; v_call: TRBV4-2; clone_size: .; cdr3_aa: CASSQEPGLAGLTADTQYF; cdr3_nt: TGTGCCAGCAGCCAAGAACCGGGACTAGCGGGATTGACAGCAGATACGCAGTATTTT
d_call: TRBD2; j_call: TRBJ2-7; v_call: TRBV18; clone_size: .; cdr3_aa: CASSLSSGGGFYF; cdr3_nt: TGTGCCAGCTCACTGTCTAGCGGGGGAGGTTTTTACTTC
d_call: .; j_call: TRBJ1-2; v_call: TRBV18; clone_size: .; cdr3_aa: CASSPSGEYGYTF; cdr3_nt: TGTGCCAGCTCACCCTCAGGGGAATATGGCTACACCTTC
d_call: TRBD1; j_call: TRBJ2-2; v_call: TRBV7-2; clone_size: .; cdr3_aa: CASSLDRGNTGELFF; cdr3_nt: TGTGCCAGCAGCTTAGACAGGGGGAACACCGGGGAGCTGTTTTTT
d_call: TRBD1; j_call: TRBJ2-3; v_call: TRBV18; clone_size: .; cdr3_aa: CASSPNRVQGGTDTQYF; cdr3_nt: TGTGCCAGCTCACCCAACAGGGTACAGGGGGGCACAGATACGCAGTATTTT
d_call: .; j_call: TRBJ1-4; v_call: TRBV4-3; clone_size: .; cdr3_aa: CASSQYPRGEEKLFF; cdr3_nt: TGCGCCAGCAGCCAATACCCAAGGGGGGAAGAAAAACTGTTTTTT
d_call: .; j_call: TRBJ1-3; v_call: TRBV5-1; clone_size: .; cdr3_aa: CASSLGASRTGGNTIYF; cdr3_nt: TGCGCCAGCAGCTTGGGCGCGTCCCGGACGGGAGGAAACACCATATATTTT
d_call: .; j_call: TRBJ1-2; v_call: TRBV9; clone_size: .; cdr3_aa: CASSVVNGNYGYTF; cdr3_nt: TGTGCCAGCAGCGTAGTAAACGGAAACTATGGCTACACCTTC
d_call: TRBD2; j_call: TRBJ2-7; v_call: TRBV11-3; clone_size: few; cdr3_aa: CASSLVASGRAFYEQYF; cdr3_nt: TGTGCCAGCAGCTTAGTTGCTAGCGGGAGGGCCTTCTACGAGCAGTACTTC
d_call: .; j_call: TRBJ2-3; v_call: TRBV28; clone_size: .; cdr3_aa: CASSTPGHGTDTQYF; cdr3_nt: TGTGCCAGCAGTACTCCGGGACACGGCACAGATACGCAGTATTTT
d_call: .; j_call: TRBJ2-7; v_call: TRBV19; clone_size: .; cdr3_aa: CASSIGQREQYF; cdr3_nt: TGTGCCAGTAGTATAGGCCAGAGGGAGCAGTACTTC
d_call: TRBD1; j_call: TRBJ1-1; v_call: TRBV7-8; clone_size: .; cdr3_aa: CASSLAFGRGGYTEAFF; cdr3_nt: TGTGCCAGCAGCTTAGCGTTTGGGAGAGGGGGCTACACTGAAGCTTTCTTT
d_call: .; j_call: TRBJ2-5; v_call: TRBV12-3/TRBV12-4; clone_size: .; cdr3_aa: CASSVGETQYF; cdr3_nt: TGTGCCAGTTCAGTTGGAGAGACCCAGTACTTC
d_call: TRBD1; j_call: TRBJ2-4; v_call: TRBV28; clone_size: .; cdr3_aa: CASKTPGQGRAKNIQYF; cdr3_nt: TGTGCCAGCAAGACCCCGGGACAGGGGAGAGCCAAAAACATTCAGTACTTC
d_call: .; j_call: TRBJ2-2; v_call: TRBV28; clone_size: .; cdr3_aa: CASSLSRRGTGELFF; cdr3_nt: TGTGCCAGCAGTCTTTCTAGACGGGGGACCGGGGAGCTGTTTTTT
d_call: .; j_call: TRBJ1-6; v_call: TRBV7-3; clone_size: few; cdr3_aa: CASSFDGNSPLHF; cdr3_nt: TGTGCCAGCAGCTTCGACGGAAATTCACCCCTCCACTTT
d_call: .; j_call: TRBJ1-1; v_call: TRBV27; clone_size: .; cdr3_aa: CASRGGVGFPEAFF; cdr3_nt: TGTGCCAGCAGGGGAGGGGTAGGGTTCCCTGAAGCTTTCTTT
d_call: .; j_call: TRBJ1-2; v_call: TRBV30; clone_size: once; cdr3_aa: CAWRRGARSYGYTF; cdr3_nt: TGTGCCTGGAGACGGGGGGCCAGGTCCTATGGCTACACCTTC
d_call: .; j_call: TRBJ1-1; v_call: TRBV7-9; clone_size: few; cdr3_aa: CASSPQAWTEAFF; cdr3_nt: TGTGCCAGCAGCCCCCAGGCCTGGACTGAAGCTTTCTTT
d_call: .; j_call: TRBJ2-7; v_call: TRBV30; clone_size: .; cdr3_aa: CAWRMFYEQYF; cdr3_nt: TGTGCCTGGAGGATGTTCTACGAGCAGTACTTC
d_call: .; j_call: TRBJ1-1; v_call: TRBV24-1; clone_size: .; cdr3_aa: CATSGRDETEAFF; cdr3_nt: TGTGCCACCAGTGGGAGGGATGAAACTGAAGCTTTCTTT
d_call: .; j_call: TRBJ1-2; v_call: TRBV27; clone_size: once; cdr3_aa: CASSPSGLGGYTF; cdr3_nt: TGTGCCAGCAGTCCATCAGGGTTGGGCGGCTACACCTTC
d_call: TRBD1; j_call: TRBJ1-5; v_call: TRBV10-3; clone_size: .; cdr3_aa: CAISDPRQGGLSNQPQHF; cdr3_nt: TGTGCCATCAGTGATCCCCGACAGGGAGGGTTGAGCAATCAGCCCCAGCATTTT
d_call: TRBD1; j_call: TRBJ1-1; v_call: TRBV5-1; clone_size: once; cdr3_aa: CASSRGQGGITEAFF; cdr3_nt: TGCGCCAGCAGCAGGGGACAGGGCGGAATCACTGAAGCTTTCTTT
d_call: .; j_call: TRBJ2-1; v_call: TRBV7-2; clone_size: .; cdr3_aa: CASSLEPANQQFF; cdr3_nt: TGTGCCAGCAGCTTAGAACCGGCAAATCAGCAGTTCTTC
d_call: .; j_call: TRBJ1-1; v_call: TRBV5-1; clone_size: .; cdr3_aa: CASSSRAGGYTEAFF; cdr3_nt: TGCGCCAGCAGCTCCCGGGCGGGCGGGTACACTGAAGCTTTCTTT
d_call: TRBD1; j_call: TRBJ1-2; v_call: TRBV30; clone_size: many; cdr3_aa: CAGNRGTNYGYTF; cdr3_nt: TGTGCCGGTAACAGGGGCACAAACTATGGCTACACCTTC
d_call: TRBD1; j_call: TRBJ1-1; v_call: TRBV18; clone_size: .; cdr3_aa: CASSTPGQGNTEAFF; cdr3_nt: TGTGCCAGCTCAACACCGGGACAGGGGAACACTGAAGCTTTCTTT
d_call: .; j_call: TRBJ1-4; v_call: TRBV4-1; clone_size: .; cdr3_aa: CASSLQQESNRDEKLFF; cdr3_nt: TGCGCCAGCAGCCTCCAGCAGGAATCAAATCGAGACGAAAAACTGTTTTTT